This T cell receptor beta chain was identified during a study of cytomegalovirus exposure and HLA in healthy donors (dated by TCRdb to 2015 to 2018). About the investigation overall: An earlier analysis of approximately 600 of the donors reported about 290 Gb of sequence data and some 120 million unique TCR beta sequences from 150 million to 200 million T cells. In a later genetic analysis, genome-wide SNP genotypes for 398 of the 666 donors were used, and that subset was treated as a discovery cohort. Donor age, sex, ethnicity and CMV serostatus were collected together with the repertoire data. Typing coverage varied by locus: roughly 629-640 donors for A, B, C, DRB1 and DQB1; approximately 520 for DQA1; more than 600 for DPA1; 450 to 480 for DPB1. High-throughput TCR immunosequencing, statistical association of individual TCRs with disease status, and machine learning were combined to predict cytomegalovirus infection status. Across roughly 420 genotyped donors of the cohort, an average of about 220,000 unique TCR beta nucleotide sequences per donor were sequenced, and 15% to 20% of those sequences were non-productive. The study aimed to test whether signatures of past pathogen exposure could be identified by cataloging public T cell receptors. A later analysis re-analyzed previously published TCR beta repertoires from roughly 690 donors and added high-resolution HLA genotyping to study TCR occurrence patterns. The T cell repertoires of 670 or so subjects were profiled by immunosequencing and related to cytomegalovirus serostatus. In the later analysis, no new phenotypic data were used to find candidate immune exposures; instead, reliance was placed on TCR beta sequences and their occurrence across donors. An earlier analysis of some 600 of the donors applied high-throughput TCR beta sequencing to assess whether each TCR beta V gene segment acted as functional or pseudogenic. Of the 398 genotyped donors, 75% to 85% were placed in the genetic ancestry cluster associated with self-reported Caucasian donors. A handful of DR-DQ haplotypes were handled as single units for association and clustering because linkage in the cohort was strong. Class I and class II HLA loci were covered by the typing at four-digit resolution. Every discovery cohort repertoire had been produced on one sequencing platform. A separate validation cohort of roughly 130 different subjects was used in addition to the 666-subject first cohort. Around 330 gigabases of sequencing data and around 80 million unique TCR sequences made up an early release that covered 500 to 700 HLA-typed donors. General findings and caveats noted by the study authors: A few of the identified cytomegalovirus-associated TCR beta chains were confirmed in vitro to be specific for cytomegalovirus antigens. Most CMV-associated TCR beta chains appeared to be HLA-restricted in a later analysis, and the HLA associations seemed to be driven largely by CMV exposure. Cytomegalovirus status was reported to be diagnosed by the classifier with high specificity and sensitivity in both the original and validation cohorts. In a later analysis, several top co-occurrence clusters were reported to appear linked to parvovirus B19, influenza, CMV and Epstein-Barr virus. V-gene and J-gene trimming of TCR beta chains was associated with a missense DCLRE1C variant in a later genetic analysis, and the association was replicated in an independent cohort. Because counts were too low, more than 15 rarely observed V segments, including chromosome 9 orphons, were excluded from the earlier analysis of about 500 of the donors. According to a later genetic analysis, donors in an Asian-associated ancestry cluster had fewer N-insertions in productive TCRs than the roughly 700-donor mean. Assigning TCR associations to individual alleles was difficult when HLA alleles, especially DR and DQ, strongly co-occurred. Broadly in line with IMGT annotations, most TCR beta V segments showed up in productive rearrangements about 87% or about 30% of the time in an earlier analysis of a few hundred of the donors. Because the 87-base-pair reads could not distinguish some IMGT-functional V segments, including TRBV6-2 and TRBV6-3, those segments were excluded. Because HLA typing was missing for some donors at each locus, association tests included only the typed subset. Across donors, most TCR sequences were observed very rarely, whereas some public TCRs were present in many individuals. Compared with equally common non-associated chains, HLA-associated TCR beta chains in a later analysis were more clonally expanded and had lower generation probabilities. The authors suggested that the approach could potentially be extended to other disease states and immunological phenotypes. Only TCR beta chains were sequenced in this cohort, and the absence of alpha or paired-chain data limited detectable features. In the study, around 150 TCR beta chains were listed as associated with cytomegalovirus. Presence/absence analyses assumed roughly uniform sequencing depth across donors, an assumption that may not hold. A further reported finding was that TCR beta sequences accurately predicted the HLA-A and HLA-B alleles for most subjects in the first cohort. Correlated functional status among segregating V segments might be attributable to linkage disequilibrium, but an unknown experimental factor could not be ruled out. The sequencing pipeline was judged likely to have produced a cluster of highly shared sequence variants as a technical artifact. A later analysis associated 16,951 TCR beta sequences with specific HLA alleles at a false discovery rate of 0.05. In a later analysis, the rate of TCR association differed among HLA loci, with DRB1 alleles having the most associated TCRs and HLA-C alleles having the fewest. The only immune exposure information available for the cohort was CMV serostatus.

The germline V end is reduced by 6 bases and the J end by 11 bases; junction bases left unmatched: 22. Its CDR3 holds 16 amino acids, cysteine through phenylalanine. Only CDR3 DNA is held: 48 bases, read in frame from base 1. The germline V gene yields SQVTM for CDR1 and ANQGSEA for CDR2. The cohort comprised some 680 healthy bone marrow donors. At the time of sampling, every cohort member was nominally healthy, though immune exposures that went unrecorded were likely present. The donor tested CMV seronegative, placing the donor among the roughly 340 seronegative members of the cohort. Each donor provided a peripheral blood sample, and peripheral blood mononuclear cells were used for TCR beta sequencing. The Qiagen DNeasy Blood Extraction Kit was used to extract genomic DNA from the blood cell samples. The library was obtained by the immunoSEQ multiplex PCR assay. A mixture of 60 forward primers for TCR Vbeta segments and 13 reverse primers for TCR Jbeta segments was used in the multiplex PCR. A multiplex PCR assay on genomic DNA amplified the CDR3 region of rearranged TCR beta genes. The amplified TCR beta libraries were sequenced on the Illumina HiSeq System as 87-base-pair reads. Turning to the authors' computational methods: A later analysis counted approximately 76 million unique TCR beta chains across the roughly 700 repertoires, and approximately 11 million of these chains were shared by at least two donors. A nearest-neighbor algorithm error-corrected the raw reads and collapsed the reads into unique sequences, merging closely related sequences to remove PCR and sequencing errors. Alignment of CDR3 sequences to IMGT reference sequences was used to assign V, D and J gene segments. Each retained sequence needed at least a six-nucleotide match to both a V gene segment and a J gene segment. A rearrangement was called productive if the CDR3 had no stop codons and remained in frame with V and J, and every other rearrangement was called non-productive. Following IMGT convention, CDR3 was defined as the stretch from the second conserved V-encoded cysteine up to the conserved J-encoded phenylalanine. The earlier analysis of roughly 590 of the donors excluded sequences that lacked an unambiguous match to a single V gene segment. In an earlier analysis of roughly 500 of the donors, V segments were called functional above 56.7% productive rearrangements and were called segregating when the between-donor standard deviation exceeded 5%. A statistical classification framework was developed to diagnose cytomegalovirus status using the catalog of TCR beta chain sequences. A later analysis assigned V and J genes by comparing TCR nucleotide sequences with IMGT/GENE-DB human TR gene sequences. The TCRdist pipeline was used in a later analysis to assign CDR3 sequences and most-parsimonious VDJ recombination scenarios. In a later analysis, each TCR beta chain was defined by its CDR3 amino acid sequence together with its V-gene family, and reads lacking a unique V-gene family were excluded. To address suspected cross-contamination and a sequencing artifact, a later analysis removed around 600 highly shared, low-generation-probability nucleotide sequences. In a later analysis, a clonal expansion index was calculated for each public chain from normalized within-repertoire ranks of inferred template counts. In a later analysis, generation probabilities were computed using a VDJ recombination model fitted to out-of-frame rearrangements, and the results were checked against IGoR. In a later analysis, hypergeometric tests were used to score TCR-TCR, TCR-HLA and TCR-CMV co-occurrence, with a repertoire-size bias correction applied to TCR pairs. To estimate false discovery rates, a later analysis permuted the HLA or CMV assignments 20 times. A later analysis grouped co-occurring TCRs with DBSCAN, adding TCRdist sequence similarity when clustering within HLA-allele-positive subsets. Co-occurrence clustering excluded repertoires with fewer than 30,000 or more than 120,000 public chains, plus five with anomalous nucleotide sharing. Held by TCRdb, this immuneACCESS table contains in-frame sequences only and omits some clones. Under half of the omission traces to an unresolved V gene where checked; the cause of the rest is unknown. D and trimming were read from the DNA, whereas the V and J calls and clone size are those reported in that table. Within this sample are under 200,000 clones, with 60% to 80% of them counted one time only. Of the sample, over 2% is held by the ten largest clones.

This clone was seen a handful of times. Its recognized antigen is unknown. No clone much larger than this one lies a single base away; base qualities are absent. The sequenced sample was PBMCs. The rearrangement combines TRBV29-1 with TRBJ1-2; 9 bases in between match TRBD1. This TCR was sampled from a man in his 60s in good health and CMV-seronegative. The CDR3 corresponds to CSVVDRGRGGLGMYTF. Here is the DNA: TGCAGCGTGGTGGACAGGGGTCGAGGGGGCCTTGGGATGTACACCTTC.